These 21 T cell receptor beta chains were all obtained from the same sample, sequenced in a study of T cells in Graves' hyperthyroidism and ophthalmopathy. Amplification of TCR beta CDR3 regions was performed using RNA transcripts as template. A first-round RT-PCR of the TCR CDR3 used the HTBI primer set. MiXCR, applied by TCRdb to the multiplex PCR reads, yields one record per CDR3 protein. The table records about 700,000 distinct CDR3 sequences, approximately 14% of them present only once. The specimen was blood. Every receptor here comes from a woman aged 18-29 years with Graves' hyperthyroidism.

V is TRBV6-2 or TRBV6-3 and J is TRBJ1-3; TRBD1 matches at 8 bases. The CDR3 length is 15 residues. V shed 6 bases, J shed 7 bases, and the junction held 11 bases outside the gene matches. The germline V gene encodes CDR1 MNHEY and CDR2 SVGEGT. CDR3: CASSPSRGRGNTIYF. Written as DNA, the CDR3 is TGTGCCAGCAGCCCGAGCAGGGGGCGCGGGAACACCATATATTTT.

The chain carries TRBV11-3 and TRBJ1-4; D might be TRBD1 (5 bases). Trimming removed 0 bases at V and 1 base at J, with 6 bases between. The CDR3 is 15 amino acids. CDR1 and CDR2 (germline): SGHNT, YENEEA. The DNA for the CDR3 is TGTGCCAGCAGCTTAGAAGACAGAACTAATGAAAAACTGTTTTTT. This sequence encodes CASSLEDRTNEKLFF. The complete variable domain, with remaining parts taken from reference TRBV11-3 and TRBJ1-4, reads EAGVVQSPRYKIIEKKQPVAFWCNPISGHNTLYWYLQNLGQGPELLIRYENEEAVDDSQLPKDRFSAERLKGVDSTLKIQPAELGDSAVYLCASSLEDRTNEKLFFGSGTQLSVL.

This clonotype was observed a handful of times. The V gene is TRBV9, the J gene TRBJ2-3, with 7 bases lining up with TRBD2. The CDR3 length is 19 residues. Germline CDR1 is SGDLS and CDR2 is YYNGEE. The V segment lost 0 bases and the J segment 5 bases; nucleotides outside the gene matches: 18. The CDR3 loop is CASSVAEITGGKPGDTQYF. CDR3 sequence (DNA): TGTGCCAGCAGCGTAGCAGAGATAACGGGAGGCAAACCCGGAGATACGCAGTATTTT. Full variable domain (outside the CDR3, taken from reference TRBV9 and TRBJ2-3): DSGVTQTPKHLITATGQRVTLRCSPRSGDLSVYWYQQSLDQGLQFLIQYYNGEERAKGNILERFSAQQFPDLHSELNLSSLELGDSALYFCASSVAEITGGKPGDTQYFGPGTRLTVL.

This clonotype was found a few times. This rearrangement joins TRBV7-2 to TRBJ2-5; D is uncertain. Germline-derived CDR1 and CDR2 are SGHTA and FQGNSA. V lost 2 bases to trimming and J lost 2 bases, with 9 bases between them. This CDR3 comprises 14 residues. The CDR3 spells CASSLSLRQETQYF. The CDR3 DNA reads as TGTGCCAGCAGCTTAAGTCTCAGGCAAGAGACCCAGTACTTC.

This sequence joins TRBV7-8 and TRBJ2-5, with a possible D match to TRBD2 (5 bases). Germline CDR1 and CDR2: SGHVS and FQNEAQ. The CDR3 loop spans 14 amino acids. The V gene lost 1 base and the J gene lost 3 bases, with 9 bases spanning the gap. The CDR3: CASSLGLPKETQYF. The CDR3 nucleotides read TGTGCCAGCAGCTTAGGACTACCCAAAGAGACCCAGTACTTC.

The genes are TRBV6-1 and TRBJ2-5; D might be TRBD1 (5 bases). Germline V CDR1 and CDR2: MNHNS, SASEGT. The CDR3 spans 14 residues. Trimming took off 3 bases at V and 4 bases at J, with 12 bases between the two ends. This CDR3 reads CASSDYRPGETQYF. Here the CDR3 DNA reads TGTGCCAGCAGTGACTACAGGCCGGGAGAGACCCAGTACTTC.

This chain uses TRBV18 with TRBJ2-2; 11 bases are a match to TRBD1. J lost 15 bases, V lost 2 bases, and 5 bases had no gene match. The germline V gene has CDR1 KGHSH and CDR2 LQKENI. CDR3 size: 13 residues. The CDR3 sequence: CASSPMEGQGVFF. DNA for the CDR3: TGTGCCAGCTCACCAATGGAGGGACAGGGGGTGTTTTTT.

This clonotype showed up just a few times. V and J are TRBV6-1 and TRBJ2-7; tentative D call: TRBD1 (6 bases). In germline, CDR1 is MNHNS, CDR2 SASEGT. Trimming left V 0 bases short and J 3 bases short, with 15 bases between. The CDR3 covers 16 residues. The CDR3 is CASSEAGAGAYYEQYF. For the CDR3, the DNA is TGTGCCAGCAGTGAAGCTGGGGCAGGGGCATACTACGAGCAGTACTTC.

This clonotype was observed a handful of times. The rearrangement joins TRBV12-3 or TRBV12-4 to TRBJ2-7; TRBD1 matches 12 bases. This CDR3 is 16 amino acids long. J lost 6 bases, V lost 6 bases, and 12 bases had no gene match. CDR3 loop: CASSSGTGGAVGEQYF. The CDR3 nucleotides are TGTGCCAGCAGCTCCGGGACAGGGGGCGCGGTTGGCGAGCAGTACTTC.

CDR3 DNA: TGTGCCAGCAGCAATGAACTAGCGGGCCCCTACGAGCAGTACTTC. Translation gives CASSNELAGPYEQYF. The rearrangement uses TRBV28 and TRBJ2-7; 9 nucleotides align to TRBD2. This CDR3 has 15 amino acids. CDR1 and CDR2 (germline): MDHEN, SYDVKM. The J segment lost 2 bases and the V segment lost 6 bases, leaving 8 bases of the junction unmatched.

Only a few counts were recorded for this clonotype. This chain joins TRBV7-9 and TRBJ1-1; TRBD1 is a possible D gene (6 bases). V dropped 6 bases and J dropped 5 bases, with 13 bases sitting between them. CDR3 size: 13 residues. Germline V lookup: CDR1 SEHNR, CDR2 FQNEAQ (reference sequence). CDR3 sequence (DNA): TGTGCCAGCAGGCAAACAGGGTCGACTGAAGCTTTCTTT. It specifies CASRQTGSTEAFF. Combining the CDR3 with reference TRBV7-9 and TRBJ1-1 gives the whole variable domain DTGVSQNPRHKITKRGQNVTFRCDPISEHNRLYWYRQTLGQGPEFLTYFQNEAQLEKSRLLSDRFSAERPKGSFSTLEIQRTEQGDSAMYLCASRQTGSTEAFFGQGTRLTVV.

Only a few counts were recorded for this clonotype. CDR3 DNA sequence: TGTGCTAGTGGTTCGCAAAAGCCCGGTCGACCGAACACTGAAGCTTTCTTT. Its translation: CASGSQKPGRPNTEAFF. This rearrangement joins TRBV12-5 to TRBJ1-1; D is undetermined. Trimming removed 4 bases at V and 1 base at J, with 19 bases between. The CDR3 sequence is 17 residues long. Germline V gene sequence: CDR1 LGHNT, CDR2 FRNRAP.

This clonotype came up a few times. The rearrangement joins TRBV7-6 to TRBJ1-4; D possibly corresponds to TRBD1 (6 bases). The CDR3 loop spans 16 amino acids. Trimming took 4 bases from V and 7 from J, leaving 19 bases between them. The germline V gene encodes CDR1 SGHVS and CDR2 FNYEAQ. DNA of the CDR3: TGTGCCAGCAGCTCGAGGGACACTCGGACGGTTGAAAAACTGTTTTTT. Its translation: CASSSRDTRTVEKLFF. Together with reference TRBV7-6 and TRBJ1-4, the CDR3 gives the full variable domain: GAGVSQSPRYKVTKRGQDVALRCDPISGHVSLYWYRQALGQGPEFLTYFNYEAQQDKSGLPNDRFSAERPEGSISTLTIQRTEQRDSAMYRCASSSRDTRTVEKLFFGSGTQLSVL.

This chain uses TRBV7-3 with TRBJ2-1; 10 nucleotides agree with TRBD2. V shed 1 base, J shed 9 bases, and the junction held 6 bases outside the gene matches. The CDR3 has 15 amino acids. Germline CDR1 is SGHTA and CDR2 is FQGTGA. The CDR3 region is CASSLMLAGAAEQFF. CDR3 nucleotides: TGTGCCAGCAGCTTAATGCTAGCGGGAGCGGCTGAGCAGTTCTTC.

At least ten counts were recorded for this clonotype. V is TRBV12-3 or TRBV12-4 and J is TRBJ2-3, with D tentatively TRBD2 (5 bases). The V gene lost 2 bases and the J gene lost 5 bases, with 20 bases spanning the gap. The CDR3 covers 17 residues. CDR3 protein: CASSLPFGMTRGDTQYF. The CDR3 DNA is TGTGCCAGCAGTTTACCTTTCGGGATGACCCGGGGAGATACGCAGTATTTT.

This clonotype occurred many times. The J gene is TRBJ2-1, the V gene TRBV7-2; no reliable D call. V dropped 8 bases and J dropped 9 bases, with 11 bases sitting between them. CDR3 size: 11 residues. CDR1 and CDR2 (germline): SGHTA, FQGNSA. The DNA of the CDR3 is TGTGCCAGCCAACTGAGGAGTGAGCAGTTCTTC. Encoded protein: CASQLRSEQFF.

The sample holds a few counts of this clonotype. The J gene is TRBJ1-2, the V gene TRBV7-9, with TRBD1 matching over 9 bases. Germline CDR1 reads SEHNR; CDR2 reads FQNEAQ (reference sequence). The CDR3 sequence is 15 residues long. The J segment lost 6 bases and the V segment lost 3 bases, leaving 8 bases of the junction unmatched. As DNA, the CDR3 is TGTGCCAGCAGCTTGGCCATAGACAGGGGGAATGGCTACACCTTC. It specifies CASSLAIDRGNGYTF.

This clonotype was picked up a small number of times. This chain links TRBV6-2 or TRBV6-3 with TRBJ1-1; D uncertain. Germline CDR1 is MNHEY and CDR2 is SVGEGT. V was shortened by 8 bases and J by 0 bases, with 19 bases between the two germline ends. This CDR3 has 16 residues. The CDR3 spells CASASLGRRVNTEAFF. The CDR3 DNA reads TGTGCCAGCGCCAGCCTGGGCAGGCGGGTGAACACTGAAGCTTTCTTT.

Here the CDR3 reads CASSQDWTSPKSAYEQYF. CDR3 DNA: TGCGCCAGCAGCCAGGACTGGACTTCTCCCAAGTCGGCCTACGAGCAGTACTTC. The rearrangement links TRBV4-1 to TRBJ2-7; TRBD2 might be the D (5 bases). Per germline, CDR1 MGHRA and CDR2 YSYEKL. Trimming took off 3 bases at V and 2 bases at J, with 23 bases between the two ends. This CDR3 has 18 amino acids.

This clonotype was seen at least ten times. This chain links TRBV6-2 or TRBV6-3 with TRBJ1-2; 7 bases map to TRBD1. The J segment lost 8 bases and the V segment lost 2 bases, leaving 8 bases of the junction unmatched. CDR1 and CDR2 from the germline V gene are MNHEY and SVGEGT. This CDR3 contains 14 residues. CDR3 amino acids: CASSYNRQGGGYTF. CDR3 DNA sequence: TGTGCCAGCAGTTACAATCGACAGGGTGGAGGCTACACCTTC.

This clonotype was seen more than once but under ten times. The rearrangement uses TRBV30 and TRBJ2-7; maybe TRBD1 (6 bases). The V and J ends lost 3 bases and 3 bases respectively, with 21 bases between them. The CDR3 has 16 amino acids. CDR1 and CDR2 from the germline V gene are GTSNPN and SVGIG (reference sequence). The CDR3 region has the DNA TGTGCCTGGAGCGACTTCAGGAGACCACAGGGCTACGAGCAGTACTTC. Translating it yields CAWSDFRRPQGYEQYF.